The present TCR beta chain was sequenced within a study of CD8 T cells in Susac syndrome. This clonotype was counted between two and nine times. V gave up 8 bases and J gave up 5 bases; unmatched junction bases: 6. The CDR3 length is 13 residues. CDR1 and CDR2 from the germline V gene are SNHLY and FYNNEI. Random hexamers were used to reverse transcribe roughly 0.5 to 1 ug of RNA. Amplification of TCR beta CDR3 used immunoSEQ multiplex PCR across 54 Vbeta and 13 Jbeta. TCRdb called the immunoSEQ multiplex PCR reads again in MiXCR, with one record for every CDR3 protein. The sample consists of 200,000 or so distinct CDR3 sequences, about 90% of them appearing once.

The receptor comes from a human donor with multiple sclerosis. Sequenced material: CD8+ T cells from PBMCs. V and J are TRBV2 and TRBJ2-7; 10 nucleotides align to TRBD2. The CDR3 sequence: CASGTSVGDEQYF. The CDR3 nucleotides are TGTGCCAGCGGGACTAGCGTTGGCGACGAGCAGTACTTC.